These 30 T cell receptor beta chains were all obtained from the same sample, sequenced in a study of cytomegalovirus exposure and HLA in healthy donors. PCR was performed using 60 Vbeta and 13 Jbeta primers. Measured with immunoSEQ multiplex PCR; TCRdb has only the in-frame clones, and not every one. The table lists over 130,000 clones, 82% of them singletons. Sequenced: PBMCs. Receptor source: a male donor in good health and CMV-seronegative.

This clone was seen only once. The chain couples TRBV4-3 to TRBJ2-1, with a tentative D call TRBD2 (5 bases). The germline V and J ends were trimmed by 1 base and 7 bases, with 20 bases remaining between them. The CDR3 is 17 amino acids. Germline CDR1 reads LGHNA; CDR2 reads YSLEER. Written as DNA, the CDR3 is TGCGCCAGCAGCCAAGTAACGGGAAACGACCCCTTGAATGAGCAGTTCTTC. Translation: CASSQVTGNDPLNEQFF.

The V call is TRBV6-6, the J call TRBJ2-7; a weak D match, TRBD2 (5 bases). The ends were cut back, 3 bases at V and 1 base at J, with 13 bases in the middle. CDR3 size: 15 residues. CDR1 and CDR2 (germline): MNHNY, SVGAGI (reference sequence). The CDR3 DNA is TGTGCCAGCAGTTATAGGTTGGGCGGGTCCTACGAGCAGTACTTC. Translated: CASSYRLGGSYEQYF.

The rearrangement links TRBV18 to TRBJ2-1; TRBD2 aligns across 9 bases. The trim removed 1 base at V and 4 bases at J, leaving 2 bases unmatched. The length of the CDR3 is 15 residues. The germline V gene encodes CDR1 KGHSH and CDR2 LQKENI. Written as DNA, the CDR3 is TGTGCCAGCTCACCACTTAGCGGGAGTTACAATGAGCAGTTCTTC. This translates into CASSPLSGSYNEQFF. Filled out from reference TRBV18 and TRBJ2-1, the complete variable domain reads NAGVMQNPRHLVRRRGQEARLRCSPMKGHSHVYWYRQLPEEGLKFMVYLQKENIIDESGMPKERFSAEFPKEGPSILRIQQVVRGDSAAYFCASSPLSGSYNEQFFGPGTRLTVL.

V is TRBV20-1 and J is TRBJ2-7, with TRBD2 as a possible D gene (5 bases). V lost 4 bases, J lost 7 bases, and 11 bases lay in between. CDR1 and CDR2 from the germline V gene are DFQATT and SNEGSKA (reference sequence). The CDR3 runs 11 residues. The CDR3 protein is CSAIYGGEQYF. The CDR3, as DNA: TGCAGTGCTATTTACGGCGGGGAGCAGTACTTC.

The chain has TRBV29-1 and TRBJ2-7, with 11 bases identical to TRBD1. This CDR3 has 15 amino acids. The germline V gene has CDR1 SQVTM and CDR2 ANQGSEA. The J segment lost 4 bases and the V segment lost 6 bases, leaving 11 bases of the junction unmatched. The CDR3: CSVLYPGTGGYEQYF. The CDR3 nucleotides are TGCAGCGTCCTATACCCCGGGACAGGGGGATACGAGCAGTACTTC.

J is TRBJ2-7 and V is TRBV5-1; D is possibly TRBD2 (5 bases). CDR1 is SGHRS and CDR2 is YFSETQ in the germline V gene. This CDR3 is 15 amino acids long. Trimming removed 2 bases from V and 1 base from J, with 13 bases in between. In nucleotides, the CDR3 is TGCGCCAGCAGCTTTTACCAATCGGGGTCCTACGAGCAGTACTTC. Translated, it gives CASSFYQSGSYEQYF.

The chain couples TRBV5-5 to TRBJ2-1, with 10 nucleotides matching TRBD2. After removal of 2 bases from V and 6 bases from J, the junction contained 5 bases not matched to a gene. CDR1 is SGHKS and CDR2 is YYEKEE in the germline V gene (reference sequence). This CDR3 is 15 amino acids long. The CDR3 loop reads CASSFGPSGGNEQFF. CDR3 DNA sequence: TGTGCCAGCAGCTTCGGGCCTAGCGGGGGCAATGAGCAGTTCTTC.

The CDR3 DNA reads TGTGCCAGCAGCGTGACTAGCGGGGCCTACGAGCAGTACTTC. It encodes CASSVTSGAYEQYF. The rearrangement joins TRBV9 to TRBJ2-7; 11 bases fit TRBD2. V shed 2 bases, J shed 2 bases, and the junction held 0 bases outside the gene matches. The CDR3 covers 14 residues. Germline CDR1 is SGDLS and CDR2 is YYNGEE.

The rearrangement joins TRBV27 to TRBJ1-2, with D possibly TRBD1 on 5 matching bases. Trimming pared 6 bases from V and 1 base from J, leaving 9 bases between. Germline loops: CDR1 MNHEY, CDR2 SMNVEV (reference sequence). CDR3 size: 13 residues. This CDR3 reads CASSPQDNYGYTF. CDR3 DNA: TGTGCCAGCAGCCCACAGGATAACTATGGCTACACCTTC.

The chain couples TRBV5-6 to TRBJ2-7, with 9 positions matching TRBD1. After removal of 5 bases from V and 3 bases from J, the junction contained 6 bases not matched to a gene. CDR3 size: 14 residues. The germline gives CDR1 SGHDT, CDR2 YYEEEE. The CDR3, as DNA: TGTGCCAGCAGTGTAGGACAGGGGTTCTACGAGCAGTACTTC. Its protein is CASSVGQGFYEQYF. The full variable domain, its missing parts supplied by reference TRBV5-6 and TRBJ2-7, is DAGVTQSPTHLIKTRGQQVTLRCSPKSGHDTVSWYQQALGQGPQFIFQYYEEEERQRGNFPDRFSGHQFPNYSSELNVNALLLGDSALYLCASSVGQGFYEQYFGPGTRLTVT.

The chain combines TRBV9 with TRBJ2-7; TRBD2 might be the D (6 bases). The length of the CDR3 is 15 residues. Germline CDR1 and CDR2: SGDLS and YYNGEE. V lost 0 bases to trimming and J lost 4 bases, with 14 bases between them. The CDR3 bases are TGTGCCAGCAGCGTAGGGGGCGGGATAGAATACGAGCAGTACTTC. This translates into CASSVGGGIEYEQYF.

This chain joins TRBV28 and TRBJ2-7; 7 bases fit TRBD2. The V segment lost 10 bases and the J segment 1 base; nucleotides outside the gene matches: 7. This CDR3 spans 13 amino acids. Germline V lookup: CDR1 MDHEN, CDR2 SYDVKM. Here the CDR3 DNA reads TGTGCCACCGGGGGGTTAGAGTCCTACGAGCAGTACTTC. It translates to CATGGLESYEQYF.

The chain is built from TRBV28 and TRBJ2-1, with TRBD2 matching over 11 bases. V shed 8 bases and J 12 bases; nucleotides not matched to a gene: 9. The germline gives CDR1 MDHEN, CDR2 SYDVKM. The CDR3 loop spans 13 amino acids. The CDR3, as DNA: TGTGCCAGCCTCTCGGGACTAGCGGAGGGGCAGTTCTTC. Encoded protein: CASLSGLAEGQFF.

The chain combines TRBV21-1 with TRBJ2-3; the D call of TRBD2 is as the table states it, not checked on the DNA. TRBV21-1 is deemed a pseudogene. The CDR3 spans 16 residues. Here the CDR3 reads CASSKLFFPRADTQYF. The DNA of the CDR3 is TGTGCCAGCAGCAAATTATTTTTTCCGAGGGCAGATACGCAGTATTTT.

The rearrangement uses TRBV7-8 and TRBJ2-7; possibly TRBD1 for D (5 bases). The V end lost 1 base, the J end lost 7 bases, and 14 bases lay between the germline ends. This CDR3 has 14 residues. CDR1 and CDR2 (germline): SGHVS, FQNEAQ. The CDR3 DNA reads as TGTGCCAGCAGCTTAGTTCAGGGCTCTCTGGAGCAGTACTTC. Its protein is CASSLVQGSLEQYF.

The chain couples TRBV4-1 to TRBJ2-7; a weak D match, TRBD1 (6 bases). Trimming took 2 bases from V and 4 from J, leaving 12 bases between them. The CDR3 contains 14 residues. CDR1 is MGHRA and CDR2 is YSYEKL in the germline V gene. The CDR3 here is CASSQYHRVYEQYF. The CDR3 DNA reads as TGCGCCAGCAGCCAATACCACAGGGTATACGAGCAGTACTTC.

The chain recombines TRBV25-1 with TRBJ2-3; D gene ambiguous. CDR1 and CDR2 (germline): MGHDK, SYGVNS. This CDR3 has 13 residues. Trimming took 1 base from V and 10 from J, leaving 12 bases between them. The CDR3 nucleotides are TGTGCCAGCAGTGAATCAGTGCCGTTTGCGCAGTATTTT. Translating it yields CASSESVPFAQYF.

In this sample, this clone turned up a few times. The V and J genes are TRBV9 and TRBJ1-2; 8 positions match TRBD1. V lost 4 bases, J lost 4 bases, and 12 bases stayed unmatched. The CDR3 length is 16 residues. Germline V gene lookup returns CDR1 SGDLS and CDR2 YYNGEE. The CDR3 spells CASSSPRTDRVYGYTF. In DNA form, the CDR3 reads TGTGCCAGCAGCTCCCCCCGCACGGACAGGGTCTATGGCTACACCTTC. The variable domain in full, completed from reference TRBV9 and TRBJ1-2, reads DSGVTQTPKHLITATGQRVTLRCSPRSGDLSVYWYQQSLDQGLQFLIQYYNGEERAKGNILERFSAQQFPDLHSELNLSSLELGDSALYFCASSSPRTDRVYGYTFGSGTRLTVV.

The V gene is TRBV7-2, the J gene TRBJ2-7; 11 bases map to TRBD2. From germline, CDR1 is SGHTA and CDR2 FQGNSA. J was trimmed by 4 bases and V by 5 bases; bases with no gene match: 4. The CDR3 is made up of 14 amino acids. For the CDR3, the DNA is TGTGCCAGCAGCCCGACTAGCGGGGCGTACGAGCAGTACTTC. Its protein is CASSPTSGAYEQYF.

V is TRBV7-9 and J is TRBJ1-4; TRBD1 is a possible D gene (6 bases). There are 13 residues in the CDR3. The V gene lost 3 bases and the J gene lost 8 bases, with 10 bases spanning the gap. Germline values: CDR1 SEHNR, CDR2 FQNEAQ (reference sequence). The CDR3 coding sequence is TGTGCCAGCAGCTTGGCAGGGGAGGAAAAACTGTTTTTT. It is translated as CASSLAGEEKLFF.

The V call is TRBV9, the J call TRBJ2-3; 7 nucleotides align to TRBD1. This CDR3 is built from 16 residues. Looked up from germline, CDR1 is SGDLS and CDR2 is YYNGEE. The J segment lost 2 bases and the V segment lost 0 bases, leaving 6 bases of the junction unmatched. The DNA of the CDR3 is TGTGCCAGCAGCGTAGGGACAGGAAAACTCACAGATACGCAGTATTTT. This translates into CASSVGTGKLTDTQYF. The full variable domain, in which reference TRBV9 and TRBJ2-3 provide the parts outside the CDR3, is DSGVTQTPKHLITATGQRVTLRCSPRSGDLSVYWYQQSLDQGLQFLIQYYNGEERAKGNILERFSAQQFPDLHSELNLSSLELGDSALYFCASSVGTGKLTDTQYFGPGTRLTVL.

The rearrangement uses TRBV28 and TRBJ2-5, with 10 bases identical to TRBD2. Germline loops: CDR1 MDHEN, CDR2 SYDVKM. Trimming cost V 7 bases and J 5 bases; bases outside gene matches: 10. This CDR3 has 15 amino acids. Here the CDR3 DNA reads TGTGCCAGCACGGCGAGCGGGAGGGCCCAGGAGACCCAGTACTTC. This gives the protein CASTASGRAQETQYF.

The sample holds a few counts of this clone. J is TRBJ1-1 and V is TRBV6-6; possibly TRBD1 for D (6 bases). The V gene's germline CDR1 is MNHNY and CDR2 SVGAGI (reference sequence). V was shortened by 5 bases and J by 1 base, with 8 bases between the two germline ends. The CDR3 contains 13 residues. The CDR3 DNA is TGTGCCAGCAGTCCAGGGGCGAACACTGAAGCTTTCTTT. The encoded protein is CASSPGANTEAFF.

The chain joins TRBV6-5 to TRBJ1-1; a possible D gene is TRBD1 (6 bases). The germline V gene encodes CDR1 MNHEY and CDR2 SVGAGI. This CDR3 spans 14 amino acids. V lost 7 bases and J 0 bases, leaving 12 bases between the germline ends. CDR3: CASNAGDMNTEAFF. The CDR3 nucleotides read TGTGCCAGCAACGCCGGGGACATGAACACTGAAGCTTTCTTT.

The chain couples TRBV27 to TRBJ2-1; a weak D match, TRBD2 (6 bases). Germline CDR1 is MNHEY and CDR2 is SMNVEV (reference sequence). CDR3 length equals 14 residues. V was clipped by 3 bases and J by 3 bases, with 9 bases between them. The CDR3, as DNA: TGTGCCAGCAGTTTCGGGGGTGTCTACAATGAGCAGTTCTTC. This encodes CASSFGGVYNEQFF.

The rearrangement joins TRBV4-2 to TRBJ1-1; 7 bases agree with TRBD1. The CDR3 is made up of 14 amino acids. V lost 4 bases to trimming and J lost 7 bases; unmatched junction nucleotides: 9. Germline CDR1 and CDR2: LGHNA and YNFKEQ. Written as DNA, the CDR3 is TGTGCCAGCAGCCCGGGACAGTGGGTGGGTGAAGCTTTCTTT. Translation gives CASSPGQWVGEAFF.

The chain combines TRBV7-3 with TRBJ2-5; D not certain. Per germline, CDR1 SGHTA and CDR2 FQGTGA. This CDR3 contains 15 residues. Between the trimmed V and J ends, which lost 4 bases and 3 bases, there was a span of 15 bases. CDR3 in DNA: TGTGCCAGCAGCTCGGTTGGGCAGGTGGAAGAGACCCAGTACTTC. Translating gives CASSSVGQVEETQYF.

The chain couples TRBV5-1 to TRBJ2-1, with 9 bases aligning to TRBD1. J was trimmed by 3 bases and V by 5 bases; bases with no gene match: 9. The CDR3 has 16 residues. Germline lookup yields CDR1 SGHRS and CDR2 YFSETQ. CDR3 DNA sequence: TGCGCCAGCAGGCCCACAGGACAGGGGTTCTACAATGAGCAGTTCTTC. Its translation: CASRPTGQGFYNEQFF.

The chain carries TRBV10-1 and TRBJ2-1; D might be TRBD2 (6 bases). V was clipped by 3 bases and J by 3 bases, with 15 bases between them. Germline loops: CDR1 WNHNN, CDR2 SYGVQD (reference sequence). The CDR3 has 16 amino acids. Written as DNA, the CDR3 is TGCGCCAGCAGTGAAGAGCGGGCCAGCCACTACAATGAGCAGTTCTTC. This translates into CASSEERASHYNEQFF.

A single count supports this clone. V is TRBV19 and J is TRBJ1-5; no definite D call. This CDR3 has 14 amino acids. V was cut by 4 bases and J by 10 bases, with 17 bases left in between. CDR1 is LNHDA and CDR2 is SQIVND in the germline V gene (reference sequence). CDR3 residues: CASSREARGSPQHF. Written as DNA, the CDR3 is TGTGCCAGTAGTAGAGAGGCCAGAGGGTCACCCCAGCATTTT.